A single sample gave rise to the 17 T cell receptor beta chains below, sequenced in a study of blood T cells in healthy people across ages. Using a J-beta primer mix together with a sample-barcoded 5' primer, a second PCR was run for roughly 6 to 12 cycles. From the 5' RACE reads, TCRdb called clonotypes with MiXCR, one entry per CDR3 protein. Of about 1.5 million distinct CDR3 sequences detected, around 40% appear once; the ten largest clones hold less than 5%. The sequenced sample was blood. These receptors came from a woman between 18 and 29 years old in good health.

The chain combines TRBV21-1 with TRBJ1-1; whether TRBD1, the table's D call, matches the DNA was not checked. TRBV21-1 is a pseudogene segment. The CDR3 is 20 residues long. The DNA for the CDR3 is TGTGCCAGCAGCAAAGGGGGGGACATCGCGCATCACTCAGTGAACACTGAAGCTTTCTTT. It yields the protein CASSKGGDIAHHSVNTEAFF.

This clonotype turned up a few times. This rearrangement joins TRBV7-2 to TRBJ2-4; TRBD2 matches 9 bases. Near its end, the DNA agrees better with TRBJ2-7, so the J call may be wrong. The V gene's germline CDR1 is SGHTA and CDR2 FQGNSA. The length of the CDR3 is 15 residues. Written as DNA, the CDR3 is TGTGCCAGCAGCTCCATAGCGGGAGTAGTCCACGAGCAGTACTTC. Encoded protein: CASSSIAGVVHEQYF.

J is TRBJ2-7 and V is TRBV4-2, with D perhaps TRBD1 or TRBD2 (5 bases each). Deletions cut 0 bases from V and 4 bases from J, with 19 bases between. The length of the CDR3 is 17 residues. Germline CDR1 and CDR2: LGHNA and YNFKEQ. CDR3 in amino acids: CASSQESGAGPPYEQYF. The DNA of the CDR3 is TGTGCCAGCAGCCAAGAGTCCGGGGCAGGTCCCCCTTACGAGCAGTACTTC.

This clonotype was counted a few times. The J gene is TRBJ1-2, the V gene TRBV6-5; weak D call: TRBD1 (5 bases). Germline V gene lookup returns CDR1 MNHEY and CDR2 SVGAGI. V dropped 0 bases and J dropped 8 bases, with 22 bases sitting between them. CDR3 length: 17 amino acids. Here the CDR3 reads CASSYSNQGGLSRGYTF. CDR3 in DNA: TGTGCCAGCAGTTACTCGAACCAGGGAGGATTATCAAGAGGCTACACCTTC.

The rearrangement links TRBV28 to TRBJ2-5, with TRBD1 as a possible D gene (5 bases). The end of the DNA fits TRBJ2-7 better, so the J call may be wrong. Germline lookup yields CDR1 MDHEN and CDR2 SYDVKM. CDR3 length: 17 residues. CDR3 in amino acids: CASSLSNSGLLSYEQYF. In nucleotides, the CDR3 is TGTGCCAGCAGTTTATCCAATTCAGGGTTATTGTCGTACGAGCAGTACTTC.

CDR3 region: CSARARVEEQYF. CDR3 sequence (DNA): TGCAGTGCTAGGGCGAGGGTGGAAGAGCAGTACTTC. The V gene is TRBV20-1, the J gene TRBJ2-7; possible D gene TRBD2, 5 bases. Trimming shortened V by 3 bases and J by 7 bases, and 13 bases separated the two germline ends. The germline V gene encodes CDR1 DFQATT and CDR2 SNEGSKA (reference sequence). The CDR3 loop spans 12 amino acids.

This rearrangement joins TRBV18 to TRBJ2-7; 10 nucleotides match TRBD2. In germline, CDR1 is KGHSH, CDR2 LQKENI. The CDR3 runs 16 residues. The ends lost 6 bases at V and 0 bases at J; junction bases unmatched: 8. This CDR3 is CASSLLAGVSSYEQYF. CDR3 in DNA: TGTGCCAGCTCCCTCCTAGCGGGAGTCAGCTCCTACGAGCAGTACTTC.

As to this clonotype: One base away lies a much larger clone, so this may be a sequencing read error. The chain carries TRBV12-3 or TRBV12-4 and TRBJ2-5, with D unresolved. The CDR3 contains 13 residues. V was cut by 5 bases and J by 2 bases, with 9 bases left in between. CDR3 region: CASSVYRQETQYF. As DNA, the CDR3 is TGTGCCAGCAGTGTGTACAGACAAGAGACCCAGTACTTC.

This clonotype was counted between two and nine times. CDR3 residues: CSARASGYYEQYF. The CDR3 DNA follows: TGCAGTGCTAGAGCTAGCGGATACTACGAGCAGTACTTC. The gene calls are TRBV20-1 and TRBJ2-7; 7 bases match TRBD2. Germline assignment: CDR1 DFQATT and CDR2 SNEGSKA (reference sequence). Trimming at V came to 1 base and at J to 3 bases, leaving 3 bases not matched to a gene. The CDR3 loop spans 13 amino acids.

The chain employs TRBV12-3 or TRBV12-4 and TRBJ2-5, with D tentatively TRBD2 (6 bases). The CDR3 is 12 residues long. V was trimmed by 6 bases and J by 11 bases, leaving 16 bases between them. The CDR3 loop is CASSRDRREQYF. Written as DNA, the CDR3 is TGTGCCAGCAGCCGGGACCGACGGGAGCAGTACTTC.

This clonotype was found a few times. The chain combines TRBV29-1 with TRBJ2-1; no firm D call. Trimming took off 6 bases at V and 8 bases at J, with 17 bases between the two ends. This CDR3 comprises 13 residues. Germline V CDR1 and CDR2: SQVTM, ANQGSEA. The CDR3 here is CSVVVRLKDEQFF. The CDR3 DNA reads TGCAGCGTAGTAGTACGGCTGAAAGATGAGCAGTTCTTC.

The chain links TRBV10-3 to TRBJ2-1; tentatively, D is TRBD1 or TRBD2 (5 bases each). Germline-derived CDR1 and CDR2 are ENHRY and SYGVKD. V was clipped by 4 bases and J by 9 bases, with 22 bases between them. This CDR3 is 16 amino acids long. CDR3 loop: CAISGVINLRDGEQFF. The CDR3 nucleotides are TGTGCCATCAGTGGTGTTATCAACCTTCGGGACGGTGAGCAGTTCTTC.

V is TRBV20-1 and J is TRBJ2-4; D remains ambiguous. This CDR3 contains 13 residues. The V end was cut by 7 bases, the J end by 0 bases, with 10 bases between. Germline V gene lookup returns CDR1 DFQATT and CDR2 SNEGSKA (reference sequence). DNA of the CDR3: TGCAGTGTTGTACAGACAGCCAAAAACATTCAGTACTTC. This encodes CSVVQTAKNIQYF.

This chain links TRBV3-1 with TRBJ2-5; D call uncertain. The V end was cut by 4 bases, the J end by 11 bases, with 14 bases between. The CDR3 is 12 amino acids. Germline CDR1 and CDR2: LGHDT and YNNKEL (reference sequence). The CDR3 reads CASSRIINEQYF. In DNA, the CDR3 is TGTGCCAGCAGCCGCATAATCAATGAGCAGTACTTC.

The chain employs TRBV20-1 and TRBJ2-1, with D perhaps TRBD1 (6 bases). Near its end, the DNA agrees better with TRBJ2-7, so the J call may be wrong. From germline, CDR1 is DFQATT and CDR2 SNEGSKA (reference sequence). The CDR3 is 14 residues long. As DNA, the CDR3 is TGCAGTGCTAGCGGGACAATAGTCACCAATGAGCAGTACTTC. Protein sequence: CSASGTIVTNEQYF.

The CDR3 nucleotides are TGCAGCGTGCACCCGACAGGGAGTGGCTACACCTTC. Translating gives CSVHPTGSGYTF. This chain links TRBV29-1 with TRBJ1-2, with TRBD1 identical over 7 bases. V shed 6 bases, J shed 7 bases, and the junction held 8 bases outside the gene matches. Germline assignment: CDR1 SQVTM and CDR2 ANQGSEA. The CDR3 length is 12 residues.

The V call is TRBV20-1, the J call TRBJ2-1; tentative D call: TRBD2 (5 bases). The V end lost 6 bases, the J end lost 0 bases, and 12 bases lay between the germline ends. There are 14 residues in the CDR3. Looked up from germline, CDR1 is DFQATT and CDR2 is SNEGSKA (reference sequence). The CDR3 DNA follows: TGCAGTGCCCTGAGGGATCGCTCCTACAATGAGCAGTTCTTC. Protein sequence: CSALRDRSYNEQFF.